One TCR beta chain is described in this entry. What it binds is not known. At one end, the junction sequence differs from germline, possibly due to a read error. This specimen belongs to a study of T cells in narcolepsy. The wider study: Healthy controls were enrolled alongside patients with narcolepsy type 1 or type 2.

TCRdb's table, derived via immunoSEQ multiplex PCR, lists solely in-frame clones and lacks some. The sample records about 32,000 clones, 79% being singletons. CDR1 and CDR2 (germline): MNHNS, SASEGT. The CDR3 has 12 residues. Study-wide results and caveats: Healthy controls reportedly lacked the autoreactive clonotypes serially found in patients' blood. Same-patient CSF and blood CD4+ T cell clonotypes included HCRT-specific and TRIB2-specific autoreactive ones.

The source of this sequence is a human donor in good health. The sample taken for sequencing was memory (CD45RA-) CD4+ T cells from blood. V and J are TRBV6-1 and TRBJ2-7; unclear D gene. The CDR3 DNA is TGTGCCATCAGTGACTTGGGTTACGAGCAGTACTTC. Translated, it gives CAISDLGYEQYF.